The clone carrying this T cell receptor beta chain came up a few times. Its antigen is undetermined. The V and J ends lost 3 bases and 7 bases respectively, with 12 bases between them. This CDR3 is built from 13 residues. Germline-derived CDR1 and CDR2 are DFQATT and SNEGSKA (reference sequence). The record originates from a study of T-cell reconstitution after alpha-beta-depleted transplantation in children. General study results and limits: As was reported, about two months after transplant, alpha-beta T cells came from several hundred expanded graft clones. T-cell numbers and diversity, one year after transplant, stemmed largely from T cells that were newly produced. Surviving recipient T cells and thymic progenitors accounted for the high day-60 TCRbeta diversity observed in some patients.

Unique molecular identifiers were used in preparing the TCRbeta library. Each CDR3 protein is one row after TCRdb ran MiXCR on the PCR reads. This table has a few hundred thousand distinct CDR3 sequences, about 17% appearing once. The sample in question was PBMCs, mostly from graft donor cells, obtained 360 days after TCRalphabeta/CD19-depleted stem cell transplant. The chain has TRBV20-1 and TRBJ2-2, with a tentative D call TRBD1 (5 bases). The clonotype was recovered from a boy under three years old who had a stem cell transplant for Wiskott-Aldrich syndrome, so the T cells may come from the graft donor. The CDR3 is CSARKQVIGELFF. CDR3 coding DNA: TGCAGTGCTAGGAAACAGGTGATCGGGGAGCTGTTTTTT.